A selection of T cell receptor beta chains follows, all from one sample in a study of shared clonotypes between healthy human individuals. Clones were read by immunoSEQ multiplex PCR, and TCRdb kept only the in-frame ones, dropping some. The repertoire holds about 600,000 clones, with roughly 97% as singletons. The sequenced sample consisted of naive CD4+ T cells sorted from blood. These receptors were obtained from a woman aged 25 to 45 in good health. The CDR3 runs from the conserved cysteine through the conserved F or W. A D gene is named only where the DNA matches it firmly. Size is omitted from some rows. Given values are once, few, many or a class for expanded clones.

j_call d_call v_call clone_size cdr3_aa cdr3_nt
TRBJ2-5 NA TRBV29-1 NA CSVLNRAFQETQYF TGCAGCGTTTTAAACAGGGCCTTCCAAGAGACCCAGTACTTC
TRBJ2-7 NA TRBV19 NA CASRTSGAFYEQYF TGTGCCAGTAGGACATCGGGAGCCTTCTACGAGCAGTACTTC
TRBJ2-2 NA TRBV6-1 NA CASSGEIVGTGELFF TGTGCCAGCTCCGGGGAGATTGTTGGCACCGGGGAGCTGTTTTTT
TRBJ2-5 TRBD1 TRBV28 NA CASSLAGTGGLNQETQYF TGTGCCAGCAGTTTAGCAGGGACAGGGGGACTAAACCAAGAGACCCAGTACTTC
TRBJ2-2 NA TRBV7-3 NA CASTFLVNTGELFF TGTGCCAGCACCTTTCTAGTGAACACCGGGGAGCTGTTTTTT
TRBJ2-7 TRBD2 TRBV7-9 once CASSLAMASGEQYF TGTGCCAGCAGCTTAGCGATGGCTAGCGGCGAGCAGTACTTC
TRBJ1-2 NA TRBV28 NA CASRPMKVGGYTF TGTGCCAGCAGGCCTATGAAGGTTGGTGGCTACACCTTC
TRBJ2-7 TRBD2 TRBV7-6 NA CASSQGGNEQYF TGTGCCAGCAGCCAGGGAGGGAACGAGCAGTACTTC
TRBJ2-7 NA TRBV28 NA CASSLRGSEQYF TGTGCCAGCAGTTTGAGGGGGAGCGAGCAGTACTTC
TRBJ1-2 NA TRBV6-5 once CASSYGRGEAGYTF TGTGCCAGCAGTTACGGGCGGGGGGAGGCTGGCTACACCTTC
TRBJ1-3 TRBD1 TRBV4-1 NA CASRDQGDTIYF TGCGCCAGCAGAGATCAGGGGGACACCATATATTTT
TRBJ2-7 TRBD2 TRBV28 once CASSPTSAGGFNEQYF TGTGCCAGCAGTCCAACCTCAGCGGGAGGGTTCAACGAGCAGTACTTC
TRBJ2-1 TRBD2 TRBV29-1 NA CSVGLAGHNEQFF TGCAGCGTTGGGTTAGCGGGACATAATGAGCAGTTCTTC
TRBJ2-3 TRBD2 TRBV6-4 NA CASSRGLAGTDTQYF TGTGCCAGCAGCCGGGGACTAGCGGGAACAGATACGCAGTATTTT
TRBJ2-4 TRBD1 TRBV18 NA CASSDRVGENIQYF TGTGCCAGCTCAGACAGGGTTGGGGAAAACATTCAGTACTTC
TRBJ1-5 TRBD1 TRBV13 once CASSFGQGRVQQPQHF TGTGCCAGCAGCTTCGGACAGGGGAGGGTTCAACAGCCCCAGCATTTT
TRBJ1-4 NA TRBV5-1 NA CASAPRGLGVRRLFF TGCGCCAGCGCCCCCAGGGGCCTTGGCGTGAGAAGACTGTTTTTT
TRBJ2-3 TRBD1 TRBV19 once CASNHQGQGPDTQYF TGTGCCAGTAACCACCAGGGACAGGGCCCGGATACGCAGTATTTT
TRBJ2-7 TRBD2 TRBV2 NA CASREGPGPEQYF TGTGCCAGCCGGGAGGGCCCCGGTCCGGAGCAGTACTTC
TRBJ2-3 NA TRBV5-6 NA CASSLEGRVADTQYF TGTGCCAGCAGCTTGGAAGGCAGGGTGGCAGATACGCAGTATTTT
TRBJ2-6 NA TRBV6-1 NA CASSVQVTGANVLTF TGTGCCAGCAGTGTCCAGGTAACAGGGGCCAACGTCCTGACTTTC
TRBJ2-2 TRBD2 TRBV5-1 NA CASSLGGLAGTGELFF TGCGCCAGCAGCTTGGGTGGACTAGCGGGGACCGGGGAGCTGTTTTTT
TRBJ1-1 NA TRBV6-6 NA CASAMTGNTEAFF TGTGCCAGCGCGATGACAGGGAACACTGAAGCTTTCTTT
TRBJ2-7 NA TRBV11-2 NA CASSFRSGQYF TGTGCCAGCAGCTTTCGTTCCGGGCAGTACTTC
TRBJ2-1 TRBD2 TRBV19 NA CASTGSGSSYNEQFF TGTGCCAGCACGGGTAGCGGGAGCTCCTACAATGAGCAGTTCTTC
TRBJ2-7 TRBD2 TRBV5-1 NA CASSPSSGRAGEQYF TGCGCCAGCAGCCCGTCCAGCGGGAGAGCCGGCGAGCAGTACTTC
TRBJ1-4 NA TRBV18 NA CASSKGHWDEKLFF TGTGCCAGCTCAAAAGGACACTGGGACGAAAAACTGTTTTTT
TRBJ2-7 NA TRBV28 NA CASSFRELYEQYF TGTGCCAGCAGTTTTAGGGAACTCTACGAGCAGTACTTC
TRBJ2-1 NA TRBV19 NA CASSPNPTGTYNEQFF TGTGCCAGTAGTCCCAACCCTACGGGTACCTACAATGAGCAGTTCTTC
TRBJ1-2 NA TRBV30 NA CAWSVLGARHGYTF TGTGCCTGGAGTGTACTCGGGGCGCGCCATGGCTACACCTTC
TRBJ2-7 TRBD1 TRBV6-6 NA CASSYGTGAAYEQYF TGTGCCAGCAGTTATGGGACAGGGGCCGCCTACGAGCAGTACTTC
TRBJ1-2 NA TRBV28 NA CASSLIGSYGYTF TGTGCCAGCAGTTTGATAGGGTCTTATGGCTACACCTTC
TRBJ2-1 NA TRBV5-1 NA CASSFTAAAYNEQFF TGCGCCAGCAGCTTTACAGCGGCCGCCTACAATGAGCAGTTCTTC
TRBJ2-3 NA TRBV9 NA CASSVTQDTDTQYF TGTGCCAGCAGCGTTACTCAGGATACAGATACGCAGTATTTT
TRBJ1-2 NA TRBV10-2 NA CASSAGSNYGYTF TGCGCCAGCTCCGCAGGAAGTAACTATGGCTACACCTTC
TRBJ1-2 NA TRBV25-1 NA CASSESPGSHGYTF TGTGCCAGCAGTGAATCTCCAGGATCCCATGGCTACACCTTC
TRBJ1-6 NA TRBV30 NA CAWRTTLSPLHF TGTGCCTGGAGGACGACACTTTCACCCCTCCACTTT
TRBJ1-5 TRBD1 TRBV5-1 once CASSVTGAPGQPQHF TGCGCCAGCAGCGTAACAGGGGCCCCTGGGCAGCCCCAGCATTTT
TRBJ2-2 NA TRBV7-3 NA CASSLISGGTGELFF TGTGCCAGCAGCTTGATTTCCGGAGGCACCGGGGAGCTGTTTTTT
TRBJ2-5 TRBD2 TRBV30 NA CAWTTSGRALETQYF TGTGCCTGGACTACTAGCGGGAGGGCGTTGGAGACCCAGTACTTC
TRBJ1-2 NA TRBV7-7 NA CASSLAGLNYGYTF TGTGCCAGCAGCTTGGCAGGACTTAACTATGGCTACACCTTC
TRBJ2-3 TRBD1 TRBV10-1 NA CASSEPGTGKEDTQYF TGCGCCAGCAGTGAGCCTGGGACAGGGAAGGAAGATACGCAGTATTTT